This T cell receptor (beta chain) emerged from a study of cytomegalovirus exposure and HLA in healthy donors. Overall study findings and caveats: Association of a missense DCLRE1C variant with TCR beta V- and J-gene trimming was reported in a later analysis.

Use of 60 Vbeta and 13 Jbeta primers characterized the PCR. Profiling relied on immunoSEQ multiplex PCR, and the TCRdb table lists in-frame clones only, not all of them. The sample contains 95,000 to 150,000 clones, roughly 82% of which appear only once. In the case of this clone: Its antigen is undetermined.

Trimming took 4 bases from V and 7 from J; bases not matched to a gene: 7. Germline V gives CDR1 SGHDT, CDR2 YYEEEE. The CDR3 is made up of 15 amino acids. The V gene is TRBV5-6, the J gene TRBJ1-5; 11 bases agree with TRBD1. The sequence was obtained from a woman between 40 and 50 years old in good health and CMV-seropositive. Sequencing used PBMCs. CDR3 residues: CASSVGQGAWQPQHF. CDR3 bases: TGTGCCAGCAGCGTCGGACAGGGGGCTTGGCAGCCCCAGCATTTT.